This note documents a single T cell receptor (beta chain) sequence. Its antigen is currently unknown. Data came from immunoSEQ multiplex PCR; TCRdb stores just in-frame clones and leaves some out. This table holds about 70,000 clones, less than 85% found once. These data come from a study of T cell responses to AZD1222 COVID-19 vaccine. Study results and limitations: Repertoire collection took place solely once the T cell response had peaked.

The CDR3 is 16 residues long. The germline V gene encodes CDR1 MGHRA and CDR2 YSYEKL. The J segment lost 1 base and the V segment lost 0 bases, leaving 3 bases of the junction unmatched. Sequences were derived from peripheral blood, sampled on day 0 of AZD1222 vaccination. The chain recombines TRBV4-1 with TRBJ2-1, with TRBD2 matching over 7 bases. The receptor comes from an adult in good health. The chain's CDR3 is CASSQDFGGSYNEQFF. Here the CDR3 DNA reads TGCGCCAGCAGCCAAGATTTCGGGGGGTCCTACAATGAGCAGTTCTTC.